The 18 T cell receptor beta chains given below trace back to one sample, sequenced in a study of response to subunit inactivated influenza vaccine. TCRdb analysed the RT-PCR reads with MiXCR anew, one entry per CDR3 protein. Among about 180,000 distinct CDR3 sequences listed, 9.2% were seen once. Sequencing was performed on non-naive T cells sorted from PBMCs, taken on the day of vaccination. The receptors stem from a man between 45 and 60 years old who received an inactivated influenza vaccine.

V usage is TRBV4-1 and J usage is TRBJ1-1, with TRBD1 identical over 11 bases. CDR3 length: 15 residues. Trimming at V came to 4 bases and at J to 1 base, leaving 2 bases not matched to a gene. The germline gives CDR1 MGHRA, CDR2 YSYEKL. CDR3 bases: TGCGCCAGCAGCCCGGACAGGGGGCAGAACACTGAAGCTTTCTTT. It specifies CASSPDRGQNTEAFF.

This clonotype was picked up many times. The chain combines TRBV3-1 with TRBJ1-2, with a possible D match to TRBD1 (6 bases). Germline-derived CDR1 and CDR2 are LGHDT and YNNKEL (reference sequence). With 4 bases removed from V and 2 bases from J, the gap between germline ends came to 8 bases. The CDR3 length is 13 residues. The CDR3 DNA is TGTGCCAGCAGCCGGACAGACAACTATGGCTACACCTTC. Translation gives CASSRTDNYGYTF.

The chain carries TRBV10-2 and TRBJ2-2; D gene uncertain. Germline V lookup: CDR1 WSHSY, CDR2 SAAADI. This CDR3 region has 16 residues. V lost 3 bases to trimming and J lost 4 bases, with 15 bases between them. CDR3 residues: CASSDQLRRFTGELFF. CDR3 bases: TGCGCCAGCAGTGACCAATTGCGGCGGTTCACCGGGGAGCTGTTTTTT.

This clonotype has ten or more counts. The chain recombines TRBV20-1 with TRBJ2-2; possible D gene TRBD1, 6 bases. From germline, CDR1 is DFQATT and CDR2 SNEGSKA (reference sequence). Trimming took 7 bases from V and 3 from J, leaving 18 bases between them. This CDR3 region has 15 residues. The chain's CDR3 is CSVKHQGIDTGELFF. The CDR3 DNA is TGCAGTGTGAAGCACCAGGGGATAGACACCGGGGAGCTGTTTTTT.

This clonotype was seen a few times. V usage is TRBV7-2 and J usage is TRBJ2-1; D perhaps matches TRBD1 (5 bases). Germline V lookup: CDR1 SGHTA, CDR2 FQGNSA. The CDR3 totals 17 residues. Trimming removed 5 bases from V and 7 bases from J, with 24 bases in between. Here the CDR3 reads CASSKNLVQATANEQFF. In DNA, the CDR3 is TGTGCCAGCAGCAAAAACCTGGTGCAGGCGACAGCGAATGAGCAGTTCTTC.

The chain combines TRBV6-5 with TRBJ1-5, with D perhaps TRBD1 (5 bases). Germline CDR1 is MNHEY and CDR2 is SVGAGI. Trimming stripped 0 bases from V and 6 bases from J, with 12 bases between. The length of the CDR3 is 15 residues. This CDR3 reads CASSYSRGGVQPQHF. As DNA, the CDR3 is TGTGCCAGCAGTTACTCGCGTGGGGGAGTTCAGCCCCAGCATTTT.

This clonotype was seen at least ten times. The V and J genes are TRBV24-1 and TRBJ2-1; the match to TRBD2 covers 9 bases. The germline gives CDR1 KGHDR, CDR2 SFDVKD. This CDR3 region has 18 residues. V lost 4 bases, J lost 5 bases, and 14 bases stayed unmatched. The CDR3 loop reads CATSDALEAGGGHNEQFF. The CDR3 DNA sequence: TGTGCCACCAGTGACGCCCTCGAGGCGGGGGGGGGCCACAATGAGCAGTTCTTC.

This clonotype was counted at least ten times. This rearrangement joins TRBV4-3 to TRBJ1-4; 10 bases match TRBD1. Trimming cost V 1 base and J 5 bases; bases outside gene matches: 4. Germline loops: CDR1 LGHNA, CDR2 YSLEER. The CDR3 loop spans 16 amino acids. CDR3 in amino acids: CASSQVPGQGNEKLFF. Here the CDR3 DNA reads TGCGCCAGCAGCCAAGTACCGGGACAGGGGAATGAAAAACTGTTTTTT.

This clonotype showed up just a few times. J is TRBJ1-1 and V is TRBV6-5; tentative D call: TRBD1 (6 bases). Trimming stripped 0 bases from V and 0 bases from J, with 14 bases between. This CDR3 is 17 amino acids long. CDR1 MNHEY and CDR2 SVGAGI come from the germline V gene. This CDR3 is CASSYSMVRGLNTEAFF. The CDR3 nucleotides read TGTGCCAGCAGTTACTCGATGGTCAGGGGACTGAACACTGAAGCTTTCTTT.

The chain is built from TRBV15 and TRBJ1-1; 8 bases align to TRBD1. The V gene end was trimmed by 1 base and the J gene end by 2 bases; junction bases not matched to a gene: 3. The length of the CDR3 is 15 residues. Germline V CDR1 and CDR2: LNHNV, YYDKDF (reference sequence). The CDR3 loop reads CATSRGGQGNTEAFF. In nucleotides, the CDR3 is TGTGCCACCAGCAGAGGAGGACAGGGTAACACTGAAGCTTTCTTT.

This clonotype was observed many times. Written as DNA, the CDR3 is TGCGCCAGCAGCCCGAGGACAGGAAGTGGGTATGGCTACACCTTC. It is translated as CASSPRTGSGYGYTF. V and J are TRBV5-1 and TRBJ1-2; 7 bases line up with TRBD1. The J segment lost 5 bases and the V segment lost 4 bases, leaving 11 bases of the junction unmatched. This CDR3 has 15 residues. In germline, CDR1 is SGHRS, CDR2 YFSETQ. Looking up the rest from reference TRBV5-1 and TRBJ1-2 gives the full variable domain: KAGVTQTPRYLIKTRGQQVTLSCSPISGHRSVSWYQQTPGQGLQFLFEYFSETQRNKGNFPGRFSGRQFSNSRSEMNVSTLELGDSALYLCASSPRTGSGYGYTFGSGTRLTVV.

This clonotype appeared many times. The chain carries TRBV6-1 and TRBJ1-5; TRBD1 might be the D (6 bases). CDR3 length: 13 residues. Trimming stripped 6 bases from V and 7 bases from J, with 13 bases between. In germline, CDR1 is MNHNS, CDR2 SASEGT. The CDR3 DNA sequence: TGTGCCAGCAGAAAGGGCAGGGGACAGCCCCAGCATTTT. This sequence encodes CASRKGRGQPQHF.

The chain carries TRBV6-2 or TRBV6-3 and TRBJ2-7; 7 positions agree with TRBD2. The CDR3 is 14 residues long. Per the germline V gene, CDR1 is MNHEY and CDR2 is SVGEGT. J lost 3 bases, V lost 5 bases, and 7 bases had no gene match. In nucleotides, the CDR3 is TGTGCCAGCAGTAATAGCGGGTCGGGCTACGAGCAGTACTTC. This sequence encodes CASSNSGSGYEQYF.

This clonotype was observed at least ten times. The DNA of the CDR3 is TGTGCCACCAGCAGAGATGTAGGACTAGCGGGAGATACGCAGTATTTT. Its translation is CATSRDVGLAGDTQYF. The gene calls are TRBV15 and TRBJ2-3, with 11 positions matching TRBD2. The CDR3 is 16 amino acids. CDR1 LNHNV and CDR2 YYDKDF come from the germline V gene (reference sequence). After removal of 0 bases from V and 5 bases from J, the junction contained 4 bases not matched to a gene.

At least ten counts were recorded for this clonotype. This sequence joins TRBV30 and TRBJ2-1; 8 nucleotides agree with TRBD2. In germline, CDR1 is GTSNPN, CDR2 SVGIG (reference sequence). This CDR3 is built from 13 residues. Unmatched junction bases numbered 6, after V lost 2 bases and J lost 9 bases. CDR3 in amino acids: CAWSPGLVVEQFF. The CDR3 bases are TGTGCCTGGAGTCCGGGACTAGTGGTTGAGCAGTTCTTC.

This clonotype was observed a few times. The rearrangement joins TRBV27 to TRBJ1-5; D remains unclear. V lost 3 bases, J lost 0 bases, and 6 bases lay in between. This CDR3 is 14 amino acids long. Germline assignment: CDR1 MNHEY and CDR2 SMNVEV (reference sequence). The chain's CDR3 is CASSFLNSNQPQHF. CDR3 coding DNA: TGTGCCAGCAGTTTCCTCAATAGCAATCAGCCCCAGCATTTT.

V usage is TRBV6-5 and J usage is TRBJ2-7; D gene unclear. The V end lost 0 bases, the J end lost 2 bases, and 8 bases lay between the germline ends. This CDR3 spans 14 amino acids. Germline V CDR1 and CDR2: MNHEY, SVGAGI. CDR3 loop: CASSYSRGPYEQYF. Written as DNA, the CDR3 is TGTGCCAGCAGTTACTCTCGAGGCCCCTACGAGCAGTACTTC.

The V and J genes are TRBV6-5 and TRBJ2-1, with D perhaps TRBD1 (7 bases). The CDR3 is made up of 16 amino acids. Germline values: CDR1 MNHEY, CDR2 SVGAGI. Deletions cut 6 bases from V and 7 bases from J, with 22 bases between. CDR3 in amino acids: CASRRVQGGGMNEQFF. CDR3 DNA sequence: TGTGCCAGCAGGCGAGTCCAGGGGGGTGGGATGAATGAGCAGTTCTTC.